The 13 T cell receptor beta chains below come from one sample, sequenced in a study of blood T cell repertoires in COVID-19. Data came from immunoSEQ multiplex PCR; TCRdb stores just in-frame clones and leaves some out. Found here are 250,000 to 300,000 clones, roughly nine tenths of them singletons; the top ten hold approximately 2%. The specimen was peripheral blood. Receptor source: a man aged 50 to 59 with acute or convalescent COVID-19.

The V call is TRBV2, the J call TRBJ2-3, with D maybe TRBD2 (6 bases). The CDR3 extends over 15 amino acids. Trimming stripped 3 bases from V and 1 base from J, with 11 bases between. Germline CDR1 reads SNHLY; CDR2 reads FYNNEI. The CDR3 nucleotides read TGTGCCAGCAGTGAGTTCGGGAGTGGCACAGATACGCAGTATTTT. The encoded protein is CASSEFGSGTDTQYF.

The gene calls are TRBV7-8 and TRBJ1-3, with 7 bases aligning to TRBD1. Germline V CDR1 and CDR2: SGHVS, FQNEAQ. With 3 bases clipped from V and 0 bases from J, the junction kept 8 bases outside the gene matches. The CDR3 is 17 amino acids. The CDR3 region has the DNA TGTGCCAGCAGCTTGGCGACAGGGAGTAGCTCTGGAAACACCATATATTTT. This sequence encodes CASSLATGSSSGNTIYF.

The rearrangement uses TRBV6-6 and TRBJ1-2; D might be TRBD1 (5 bases). From germline, CDR1 is MNHNY and CDR2 SVGAGI (reference sequence). Trimming removed 5 bases from V and 7 bases from J, with 14 bases in between. The CDR3 covers 13 residues. The CDR3 coding sequence is TGTGCCAGCAGTGGGGCAGGGTCGGGTGGCTACACCTTC. Translation: CASSGAGSGGYTF.

The chain links TRBV7-8 to TRBJ1-4, with D uncertain. The ends were cut back, 6 bases at V and 0 bases at J, with 11 bases in the middle. CDR1 SGHVS and CDR2 FQNEAQ come from the germline V gene. There are 15 residues in the CDR3. The CDR3 coding sequence is TGTGCCAGCAGTGGAGGATTTGCAACTAATGAAAAACTGTTTTTT. Residues: CASSGGFATNEKLFF.

V and J are TRBV6-5 and TRBJ1-1; TRBD1 agrees at 7 bases. CDR3 length equals 16 residues. J was trimmed by 1 base and V by 2 bases; bases with no gene match: 7. Germline V gene data show CDR1 as MNHEY and CDR2 as SVGAGI. Here the CDR3 reads CASSYGQAHRNTEAFF. CDR3 coding DNA: TGTGCCAGCAGTTACGGACAGGCTCATCGGAACACTGAAGCTTTCTTT.

CDR3 region: CSVYSGHEQFF. CDR3 DNA: TGCAGTGTTTATAGTGGGCATGAGCAGTTCTTC. The V call is TRBV20-1, the J call TRBJ2-1; D is ambiguous. Trimming took 7 bases from V and 8 from J, leaving 12 bases between them. Germline lookup yields CDR1 DFQATT and CDR2 SNEGSKA (reference sequence). The CDR3 is 11 amino acids.

The genes are TRBV18 and TRBJ1-1; the match to TRBD1 covers 9 bases. Trimming took 2 bases from V and 5 from J; bases not matched to a gene: 18. Germline lookup yields CDR1 KGHSH and CDR2 LQKENI. The CDR3 length is 19 residues. Here the CDR3 reads CASSPDSTLLTGGRTEAFF. Here the CDR3 DNA reads TGTGCCAGCTCACCAGACTCAACTCTCCTTACAGGGGGCAGGACTGAAGCTTTCTTT.

This clone has a single count. The chain recombines TRBV5-4 with TRBJ2-7; D is perhaps TRBD1 (5 bases). The CDR3 covers 15 residues. V was trimmed by 0 bases and J by 2 bases, leaving 12 bases between them. Germline assignment: CDR1 SGHNT and CDR2 YYREEE (reference sequence). The CDR3 is CASSLGVTDTYEQYF. CDR3 sequence (DNA): TGTGCCAGCAGCTTGGGGGTGACGGACACCTACGAGCAGTACTTC.

V and J are TRBV13 and TRBJ1-6; 10 bases align to TRBD1. The CDR3 totals 14 residues. CDR1 and CDR2 from the germline V gene are PRHDT and FYEKMQ (reference sequence). Losses at the gene ends were 5 bases for V and 10 bases for J; bases not matched to a gene: 5. As DNA, the CDR3 is TGTGCCAGCAGCAGACAGGGGGCAGGATCACCCCTCCACTTT. Its protein product is CASSRQGAGSPLHF.

The V gene is TRBV19, the J gene TRBJ2-3, with 8 bases aligning to TRBD2. Germline assignment: CDR1 LNHDA and CDR2 SQIVND (reference sequence). The trim removed 2 bases at V and 4 bases at J, leaving 2 bases unmatched. The CDR3 runs to 14 residues. The CDR3: CASSIRAGADTQYF. CDR3 nucleotide sequence: TGTGCCAGTAGTATAAGAGCGGGGGCAGATACGCAGTATTTT.

J is TRBJ1-1 and V is TRBV19, with D possibly being TRBD1 (6 bases). Germline V lookup: CDR1 LNHDA, CDR2 SQIVND (reference sequence). Between the trimmed V and J ends, which lost 7 bases and 5 bases, there was a span of 23 bases. The CDR3 loop spans 16 amino acids. The chain's CDR3 is CASTYHPRGGGTEAFF. The CDR3 DNA follows: TGTGCCAGTACCTACCACCCCCGGGGAGGGGGTACTGAAGCTTTCTTT.

The CDR3 DNA reads as TGTGCCAGCAGCGTGCACATGAACACTGAAGCTTTCTTT. Its translation: CASSVHMNTEAFF. This rearrangement joins TRBV9 to TRBJ1-1, with unresolved D. The V gene lost 2 bases and the J gene lost 0 bases, with 5 bases spanning the gap. Germline V CDR1 and CDR2: SGDLS, YYNGEE. CDR3 length equals 13 residues.

This clone is large in the sample. V usage is TRBV27 and J usage is TRBJ2-3; 7 bases agree with TRBD2. Germline CDR1 MNHEY, CDR2 SMNVEV (reference sequence). The J segment lost 3 bases and the V segment lost 0 bases, leaving 0 bases of the junction unmatched. The CDR3 loop spans 14 amino acids. CDR3 nucleotide sequence: TGTGCCAGCAGTTTATCGGGGGGGACAGATACGCAGTATTTT. Its protein product is CASSLSGGTDTQYF.